These 7 T cell receptor beta chains share one sample of origin, sequenced in a study of sequential checkpoint blockade in melanoma. The data were produced by immunoSEQ multiplex PCR, yet TCRdb's version contains in-frame clones alone and is incomplete. Of around 2,900 clones in the sample, 20% to 30% were seen once. The treatment is: randomized to nivolumab then ipilimumab (arm A) or the reverse (arm B). This specimen was tumor tissue (inferred from file names), taken from a patient given nivolumab and ipilimumab in sequence. The receptors were gathered from a human donor with melanoma.

The V gene is TRBV18, the J gene TRBJ2-7, with 7 bases identical to TRBD1. The CDR3 spans 12 residues. Per the germline V gene, CDR1 is KGHSH and CDR2 is LQKENI. The V segment lost 2 bases and the J segment 9 bases; nucleotides outside the gene matches: 4. The CDR3 bases are TGTGCCAGCTCACCAGCAACAGGGGTGCAGTACTTC. As protein: CASSPATGVQYF.

CDR3 region: CASSLSTGFNYGYTF. CDR3 bases: TGCGCCAGCAGCTTATCCACAGGGTTTAACTATGGCTACACCTTC. This chain joins TRBV5-1 and TRBJ1-2; possible D gene TRBD1, 6 bases. The CDR3 contains 15 residues. V was pared by 2 bases and J by 1 base, with 12 bases between. The germline V gene has CDR1 SGHRS and CDR2 YFSETQ.

The gene calls are TRBV29-1 and TRBJ2-3; weak D call: TRBD1 (6 bases). The ends were cut back, 2 bases at V and 2 bases at J, with 11 bases in the middle. The germline CDR1 and CDR2 sequences are SQVTM and ANQGSEA. The CDR3 is 14 residues long. The CDR3: CSVESDRFTDTQYF. The CDR3 coding sequence is TGCAGCGTTGAATCGGACAGATTCACAGATACGCAGTATTTT.

The V gene is TRBV6-8, the J gene TRBJ2-7, with 9 nucleotides matching TRBD1. The V gene end was trimmed by 0 bases and the J gene end by 3 bases; junction bases not matched to a gene: 3. CDR1 and CDR2 from the germline V gene are MNHGY and SAAAGT. The CDR3 spans 15 residues. CDR3 region: CASSYSKGQGYEQYF. As DNA, the CDR3 is TGTGCCAGCAGTTACTCGAAGGGACAGGGCTACGAGCAGTACTTC.

By share, this clone counts as medium-sized (0.01 to 0.1%). V is TRBV11-3 and J is TRBJ1-2; 8 bases match TRBD1. Unmatched junction bases numbered 12, after V lost 7 bases and J lost 5 bases. The CDR3 covers 15 residues. Germline CDR1 SGHNT, CDR2 YENEEA. CDR3 amino acids: CASTYRDRPLYGYTF. The CDR3 nucleotides read TGTGCCAGCACCTACCGGGACAGGCCATTGTATGGCTACACCTTC.

This clone showed up just once. The V gene is TRBV29-1, the J gene TRBJ2-1; D is possibly TRBD2 (6 bases). The CDR3 runs 14 residues. The V and J ends lost 4 bases and 7 bases respectively, with 17 bases between them. CDR1 and CDR2 from the germline V gene are SQVTM and ANQGSEA. CDR3 bases: TGCAGCGTTGGCGGGACTCCCGCTGGGAATGAGCAGTTCTTC. It codes for CSVGGTPAGNEQFF.

The chain links TRBV4-1 to TRBJ2-2, with D possibly being TRBD2 (6 bases). Between the trimmed V and J ends, which lost 0 bases and 1 base, there was a span of 9 bases. Germline-derived CDR1 and CDR2 are MGHRA and YSYEKL. This CDR3 contains 16 residues. CDR3 loop: CASSQEGRGNTGELFF. For the CDR3, the DNA is TGCGCCAGCAGCCAAGAGGGGCGGGGGAACACCGGGGAGCTGTTTTTT.